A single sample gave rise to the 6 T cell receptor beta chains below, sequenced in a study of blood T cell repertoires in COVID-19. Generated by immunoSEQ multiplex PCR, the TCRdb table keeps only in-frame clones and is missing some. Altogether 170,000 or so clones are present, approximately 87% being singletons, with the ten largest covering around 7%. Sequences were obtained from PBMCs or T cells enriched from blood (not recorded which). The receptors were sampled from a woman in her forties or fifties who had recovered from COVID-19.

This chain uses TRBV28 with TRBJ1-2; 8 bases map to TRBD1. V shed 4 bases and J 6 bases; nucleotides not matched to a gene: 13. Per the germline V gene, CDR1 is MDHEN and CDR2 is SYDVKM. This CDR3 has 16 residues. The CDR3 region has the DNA TGTGCCAGCAGTTCTCCGGACAGGGTAGACTGGAATGGCTACACCTTC. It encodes CASSSPDRVDWNGYTF.

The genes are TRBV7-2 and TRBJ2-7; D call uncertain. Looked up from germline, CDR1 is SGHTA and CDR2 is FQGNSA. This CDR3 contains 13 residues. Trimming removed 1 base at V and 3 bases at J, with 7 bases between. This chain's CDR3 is CASSLGPSYEQYF. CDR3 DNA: TGTGCCAGCAGCTTAGGCCCCAGCTACGAGCAGTACTTC.

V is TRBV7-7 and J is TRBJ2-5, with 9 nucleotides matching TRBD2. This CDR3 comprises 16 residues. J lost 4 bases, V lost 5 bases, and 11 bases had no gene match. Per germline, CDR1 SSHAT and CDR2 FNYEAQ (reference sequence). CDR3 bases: TGTGCCAGCAGCCCCTTCGGGGCAGCGGGGGGAGAGACCCAGTACTTC. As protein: CASSPFGAAGGETQYF.

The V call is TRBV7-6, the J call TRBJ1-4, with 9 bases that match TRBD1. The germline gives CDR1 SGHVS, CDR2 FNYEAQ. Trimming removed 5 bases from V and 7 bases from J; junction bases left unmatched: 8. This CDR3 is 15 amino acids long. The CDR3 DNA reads TGTGCCAGCAGCGAAAACAGGGGGCGCAGTGAAAAACTGTTTTTT. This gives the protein CASSENRGRSEKLFF.

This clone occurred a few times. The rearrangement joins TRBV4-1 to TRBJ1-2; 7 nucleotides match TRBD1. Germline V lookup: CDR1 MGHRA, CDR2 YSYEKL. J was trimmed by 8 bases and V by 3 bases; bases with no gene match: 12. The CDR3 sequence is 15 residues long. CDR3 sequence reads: CASSHDPEGAWGYTF. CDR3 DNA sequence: TGCGCCAGCAGCCACGACCCGGAGGGGGCGTGGGGCTACACCTTC.

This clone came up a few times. CDR3 in DNA: TGCGCCAGCAGCTTGGGTGCGGATCGAAATTCACCCCTCCACTTT. It specifies CASSLGADRNSPLHF. The V and J genes are TRBV5-1 and TRBJ1-6; D remains unclear. Trimming took off 0 bases at V and 7 bases at J, with 11 bases between the two ends. This CDR3 has 15 amino acids. CDR1 and CDR2 from the germline V gene are SGHRS and YFSETQ.